The sample holds a few counts of the clone carrying this T cell receptor (beta chain). Its antigen remains unknown. The data are from a study of OX40 agonist ivuxolimab in advanced cancers. Whole-study context: In this cohort, patients received ivuxolimab, an agonistic anti-OX40 (CD134) antibody.

Assay: immunoSEQ multiplex PCR; the TCRdb copy retains only in-frame clones and omits some. The table has approximately 20,000 clones, 68% seen once. This CDR3 is built from 10 residues. Trimming took off 8 bases at V and 5 bases at J, with 7 bases between the two ends. Germline CDR1 and CDR2: MNHEY and SVGAGI. Findings of the study overall: Among T cells, CD8+ cells averaged more expanded clones than CD4+ cells. The study did not work out the antigen specificity of the expanded peripheral T cells. Both CD4+ and CD8+ T cell populations in blood had undergone clonal expansion by week 6 at 0.1 to 3.0 mg/kg.

The sequencing used CD4+ or CD8+ T cells sorted from blood, collected in a trial of the OX40 agonist ivuxolimab. The receptor's source is an adult with an advanced solid tumor such as melanoma, head and neck, liver or kidney cancer. The chain is built from TRBV6-5 and TRBJ2-7; D gene uncertain. CDR3 sequence: CASGIHEQYF. CDR3 DNA: TGTGCCAGCGGGATTCACGAGCAGTACTTC.